The rows below give T cell receptor beta chains drawn from one sample of a study of blood T cell repertoires in COVID-19. The repertoire was sequenced with immunoSEQ multiplex PCR; TCRdb's copy has only in-frame clones and lacks some. The sample includes roughly 250,000 clones, 88% of them seen just once. Source material: peripheral blood. The receptors here all came from a woman aged 25 to 39 with acute or convalescent COVID-19. CDR3s leave out the opening cysteine and the closing phenylalanine or tryptophan. Fields, in order: J gene, V gene, CDR3 length, CDR3 protein.

TRBJ2-3	TRBV5-1	10	ASSPGEDTQY
TRBJ1-3	TRBV1	14	TSSQDNGLSGNTIY
TRBJ1-2	TRBV24-1	12	ATSGRGYDYGYT
TRBJ2-1	TRBV9	15	ASSVDSGTSVYNEQF
TRBJ2-1	TRBV9	16	ASSDPLAGGPSYNEQF
TRBJ2-2	TRBV15	13	ATSGIQGRAGELF
TRBJ2-3	TRBV27	12	ASSLMAVTDTQY
TRBJ1-1	TRBV19	10	ASSPGGIEAF
TRBJ2-1	TRBV30	10	AWRSGYNEQF
TRBJ2-1	TRBV5-8	13	ASSLGLQSGNEQF
TRBJ2-2	TRBV24-1	12	ATKGQGASGELF
TRBJ1-2	TRBV21-1	13	ASSILGSDPYGYT
TRBJ1-2	TRBV9	12	ASSVATGGYGYT
TRBJ1-4	TRBV29-1	11	SVEHRGNEKLF
TRBJ1-2	TRBV29-1	14	SVEILPLGLDGGYT
TRBJ2-7	TRBV19	12	ASSISLVAYEQY
TRBJ2-1	TRBV19	17	ASSSGQASGASSYNEQF
TRBJ1-1	TRBV19	12	ASSIQKGYTEAF
TRBJ2-1	TRBV11-2	14	ASSLVLVFPHNEQF
TRBJ1-4	TRBV4-1	16	ASSQDRVGGATNEKLF
TRBJ2-2	TRBV21-1	13	ASSKDRPNTGELF
TRBJ2-1	TRBV19	14	ASSAAGTILYNEQF
TRBJ2-7	TRBV5-1	14	ASSRGSGTATYEQY
TRBJ2-7	TRBV30	9	AWTGSHEQY
TRBJ1-2	TRBV7-9	11	ASSFKGNYGYT
TRBJ2-5	TRBV27	14	ASSFWGTSGQETQY
TRBJ2-1	TRBV10-3	13	AIMGEGGPFDEQF
TRBJ2-2	TRBV7-6	11	ASSLGGTGELF
TRBJ2-5	TRBV7-9	13	ASSARGTGEETQY
TRBJ2-1	TRBV20-1	12	SASGAGSYNEQF
TRBJ1-5	TRBV5-4	13	ASSAGTGGFQPQH
TRBJ2-1	TRBV9	12	ASSVEVSGDEQF
TRBJ1-2	TRBV7-9	12	ASTMGGLGYGYT
TRBJ1-2	TRBV5-8	15	ASSLVQGLALRYGYT
TRBJ2-3	TRBV4-2	14	ASRAIGAGATDTQY
TRBJ1-5	TRBV11-2	12	ASSFDRVNQPQH
TRBJ1-3	TRBV7-9	12	ASSLGQGANTIY
TRBJ1-2	TRBV5-6	13	ASSLGRGQNYGYT
TRBJ2-7	TRBV30	15	AWRAILRQGEPYEQY
TRBJ1-3	TRBV6-5	12	ASTFGAAGNTIY
TRBJ1-2	TRBV19	13	ASIKGAQDRYGYT
TRBJ2-1	TRBV19	12	ASSLRTSGEEQF
TRBJ2-3	TRBV7-2	12	ASSLRPSTDTQY
TRBJ2-2	TRBV24-1	12	ATSEFYETGELF
TRBJ2-6	TRBV5-1	13	ASSQTASGANVLT
TRBJ2-1	TRBV10-1	18	ASSALVRELSSSSYNEQF
TRBJ2-3	TRBV18	12	ASSPIAEADTQY
TRBJ1-5	TRBV5-4	14	ASSPGGSDSNQPQH
TRBJ2-7	TRBV3-1/TRBV3-2	14	ASSPSGLAASYEQY
TRBJ1-3	TRBV18	11	ASSPTEGNTIY
TRBJ1-1	TRBV5-1	13	ASSLEVGEYTEAF